A single sample is the source of the 23 T cell receptor beta chains below, sequenced in a study of a mutant IDH1 vaccine in newly diagnosed glioma. Stated time point: week 5, during vaccination. A single vaccine dose contained 300 ug of mutant IDH1 20-mer peptide, and topical imiquimod was used with it. Generated by immunoSEQ multiplex PCR, the TCRdb table keeps only in-frame clones and is missing some. This sample has tens of thousands of clones, with 70% to 85% found just once. No antigen has been identified for these receptors. Source: PBMCs, taken from a glioma patient whose treatment included an IDH1 peptide vaccine. Source of these receptors: a man younger than 40 with glioma.

The chain uses TRBV6-1 and TRBJ2-1; 7 nucleotides agree with TRBD1. Germline values: CDR1 MNHNS, CDR2 SASEGT. Trimming at V came to 4 bases and at J to 2 bases, leaving 5 bases not matched to a gene. The CDR3 is made up of 15 amino acids. The CDR3 spells CASSVNQGAYNEQFF. CDR3 sequence (DNA): TGTGCCAGCAGTGTAAATCAGGGGGCCTACAATGAGCAGTTCTTC.

Here the CDR3 reads CASSLGTAPSYEQYF. The CDR3 DNA reads as TGTGCCAGCAGCCTTGGGACAGCACCTTCCTACGAGCAGTACTTC. The chain couples TRBV5-5 to TRBJ2-7; 7 bases line up with TRBD1. Germline V gene sequence: CDR1 SGHKS, CDR2 YYEKEE (reference sequence). V was clipped by 4 bases and J by 1 base; unmatched bases: 8. This CDR3 region has 15 residues.

The rearrangement joins TRBV9 to TRBJ2-3; D not resolved. Germline-derived CDR1 and CDR2 are SGDLS and YYNGEE. The V and J ends lost 4 bases and 0 bases respectively, with 15 bases between them. The CDR3 totals 16 residues. The CDR3 spells CASSFFGGVSTDTQYF. CDR3 coding DNA: TGTGCCAGCAGCTTCTTTGGTGGGGTTAGCACAGATACGCAGTATTTT.

The chain recombines TRBV7-8 with TRBJ2-2; D is possibly TRBD2 (7 bases). Germline CDR1 reads SGHVS; CDR2 reads FQNEAQ. V lost 1 base, J lost 6 bases, and 15 bases lay in between. The CDR3 covers 16 residues. CDR3 sequence reads: CASSLVVIGGAGELFF. DNA of the CDR3: TGTGCCAGCAGCTTAGTGGTGATAGGGGGGGCCGGGGAGCTGTTTTTT.

This sequence joins TRBV5-5 and TRBJ2-7; D may correspond to TRBD1 or TRBD2 (6 bases each). Looked up from germline, CDR1 is SGHKS and CDR2 is YYEKEE (reference sequence). The CDR3 is 15 amino acids. Deletions cut 2 bases from V and 5 bases from J, with 17 bases between. CDR3 sequence reads: CASSLWGEGGDEQYF. The DNA of the CDR3 is TGTGCCAGCAGCTTATGGGGAGAGGGGGGCGACGAGCAGTACTTC. The full variable domain, with the rest looked up from reference TRBV5-5 and TRBJ2-7, is DAGVTQSPTHLIKTRGQQVTLRCSPISGHKSVSWYQQVLGQGPQFIFQYYEKEERGRGNFPDRFSARQFPNYSSELNVNALLLGDSALYLCASSLWGEGGDEQYFGPGTRLTVT.

By proportion, this clone is medium-sized (0.01 to 0.1%). The rearrangement uses TRBV7-9 and TRBJ1-3; possible D gene TRBD1, 5 bases. The germline V gene encodes CDR1 SEHNR and CDR2 FQNEAQ (reference sequence). V lost 7 bases to trimming and J lost 0 bases, with 10 bases between them. The CDR3 totals 14 residues. The CDR3 region is CASTDSFSGNTIYF. CDR3 nucleotides: TGTGCCAGCACCGACAGCTTCTCTGGAAACACCATATATTTT.

The rearrangement uses TRBV30 and TRBJ1-1, with 10 bases identical to TRBD1. V dropped 2 bases and J dropped 7; count of bases not matched to a gene: 13. CDR1 GTSNPN and CDR2 SVGIG come from the germline V gene (reference sequence). This CDR3 has 16 amino acids. The CDR3: CAWSPWGDRGLIEAFF. The CDR3 DNA is TGTGCCTGGAGTCCTTGGGGGGACAGGGGCCTAATTGAAGCTTTCTTT. The complete variable domain, with remaining parts taken from reference TRBV30 and TRBJ1-1, reads SQTIHQWPATLVQPVGSPLSLECTVEGTSNPNLYWYRQAAGRGLQLLFYSVGIGQISSEVPQNLSASRPQDRQFILSSKKLLLSDSGFYLCAWSPWGDRGLIEAFFGQGTRLTVV.

This clone was seen a few times. This chain links TRBV30 with TRBJ1-4; D unclear. In germline, CDR1 is GTSNPN, CDR2 SVGIG (reference sequence). Trimming pared 8 bases from V and 7 bases from J, leaving 11 bases between. CDR3 length equals 11 residues. The CDR3 loop is CARRVGEKLFF. CDR3 coding DNA: TGTGCCCGACGCGTAGGTGAAAAACTGTTTTTT.

The J gene is TRBJ1-2, the V gene TRBV28; 9 bases agree with TRBD1. V lost 6 bases and J lost 2; bases outside the gene matches: 16. The CDR3 spans 18 residues. Germline V gene data show CDR1 as MDHEN and CDR2 as SYDVKM. CDR3 in DNA: TGTGCCAGCAGAACAAAACGGACAGGGGCGACCGTGAACTATGGCTACACCTTC. Its protein product is CASRTKRTGATVNYGYTF.

The rearrangement uses TRBV5-6 and TRBJ2-5; D gene ambiguous. V lost 0 bases and J 5 bases, leaving 17 bases between the germline ends. The V gene's germline CDR1 is SGHDT and CDR2 YYEEEE. This CDR3 has 16 amino acids. The CDR3 here is CASSLVSFLGGETQYF. The CDR3 DNA follows: TGTGCCAGCAGCTTGGTGTCCTTTTTGGGTGGGGAGACCCAGTACTTC.

This clone was seen only once. V is TRBV13 and J is TRBJ2-1, with D maybe TRBD1 (5 bases). Germline lookup yields CDR1 PRHDT and CDR2 FYEKMQ (reference sequence). The CDR3 loop spans 14 amino acids. Trimming stripped 6 bases from V and 7 bases from J, with 16 bases between. The CDR3 DNA reads as TGTGCCAGCAGTCAGCAAGACAGCGTAAATGAGCAGTTCTTC. This sequence encodes CASSQQDSVNEQFF.

The rearrangement joins TRBV30 to TRBJ2-7, with TRBD1 matching over 8 bases. Germline assignment: CDR1 GTSNPN and CDR2 SVGIG (reference sequence). The length of the CDR3 is 15 residues. The ends lost 4 bases at V and 3 bases at J; junction bases unmatched: 11. The CDR3 bases are TGTGCCTGGACTCCCCGGGACAGGCTCTTCTACGAGCAGTACTTC. Protein sequence: CAWTPRDRLFYEQYF.

This rearrangement joins TRBV6-4 to TRBJ1-1; D is ambiguous. Germline CDR1 MRHNA, CDR2 SNTAGT. CDR3 length equals 13 residues. V lost 4 bases, J lost 1 base, and 7 bases lay in between. The CDR3 sequence is CASSVKENTEAFF. In DNA form, the CDR3 reads TGTGCCAGCAGTGTAAAAGAGAACACTGAAGCTTTCTTT.

The V and J genes are TRBV29-1 and TRBJ2-1; 10 positions agree with TRBD2. CDR1 and CDR2 from the germline V gene are SQVTM and ANQGSEA. The CDR3 loop spans 13 amino acids. The CDR3 DNA reads as TGCACCGTATCTAGCGGGAGTCTCAATGAGCAGTTCTTC. This encodes CTVSSGSLNEQFF.

V gene TRBV29-1 combines with J gene TRBJ2-5; TRBD1 matches at 9 bases. Trimming at V came to 7 bases and at J to 1 base, leaving 1 base not matched to a gene. Germline values: CDR1 SQVTM, CDR2 ANQGSEA. The CDR3 is made up of 12 amino acids. The CDR3 sequence is CSAGQGQETQYF. The CDR3 nucleotides are TGCAGCGCGGGACAGGGCCAAGAGACCCAGTACTTC.

The V and J genes are TRBV30 and TRBJ1-4, with D perhaps matching TRBD1 (5 bases). Germline assignment: CDR1 GTSNPN and CDR2 SVGIG (reference sequence). V gave up 0 bases and J gave up 5 bases, with 19 bases separating them. The CDR3 has 17 residues. This CDR3 reads CAWSVGSTEDGNEKLFF. CDR3 nucleotides: TGTGCCTGGAGTGTTGGGTCGACAGAAGATGGGAATGAAAAACTGTTTTTT.

The chain has TRBV27 and TRBJ2-6; 7 bases are a match to TRBD1. The CDR3 runs 22 residues. V was clipped by 3 bases and J by 0 bases; unmatched bases: 20. Germline-derived CDR1 and CDR2 are MNHEY and SMNVEV (reference sequence). CDR3 sequence reads: CASSLSGRRDSEPTSGANVLTF. CDR3 coding DNA: TGTGCCAGCAGTTTGAGTGGTCGTAGGGACAGCGAACCAACCTCTGGGGCCAACGTCCTGACTTTC.

V gene TRBV2 combines with J gene TRBJ2-7; TRBD1 matches 8 bases. Germline loops: CDR1 SNHLY, CDR2 FYNNEI. The CDR3 runs 14 residues. After removal of 4 bases from V and 4 bases from J, the junction contained 6 bases not matched to a gene. The CDR3 nucleotides are TGTGCCAGCAGTGTAGCAGGGGGCCCTTACGAGCAGTACTTC. It codes for CASSVAGGPYEQYF.

The chain couples TRBV13 to TRBJ2-7; D remains unclear. V was pared by 2 bases and J by 5 bases, with 4 bases between. Germline-derived CDR1 and CDR2 are PRHDT and FYEKMQ (reference sequence). This CDR3 spans 11 amino acids. The CDR3, as DNA: TGTGCCAGCAGCTTATTAGACGAGCAGTACTTC. Translated, it gives CASSLLDEQYF.

The table lists this clone with a few counts. This rearrangement joins TRBV9 to TRBJ2-7; 8 bases are shared with TRBD2. The CDR3 is made up of 15 amino acids. Losses at the gene ends were 3 bases for V and 7 bases for J; bases not matched to a gene: 12. Germline lookup yields CDR1 SGDLS and CDR2 YYNGEE. The CDR3 protein is CASSGGLAIGQEQYF. The CDR3, as DNA: TGTGCCAGCAGCGGAGGACTAGCTATAGGTCAAGAGCAGTACTTC.

The chain combines TRBV27 with TRBJ1-2; tentative D call: TRBD1 (6 bases). Germline values: CDR1 MNHEY, CDR2 SMNVEV (reference sequence). This CDR3 is 15 amino acids long. Trimming removed 1 base from V and 5 bases from J, with 14 bases in between. The CDR3 loop is CASSLYRGHVYGYTF. The CDR3 nucleotides are TGTGCCAGCAGTTTATATCGGGGACACGTTTATGGCTACACCTTC.

The genes are TRBV2 and TRBJ2-1; D remains ambiguous. CDR3 length: 14 residues. V was shortened by 4 bases and J by 9 bases, with 16 bases between the two germline ends. Germline CDR1 is SNHLY and CDR2 is FYNNEI. CDR3 loop: CASSATPDRAEQFF. CDR3 in DNA: TGTGCCAGCAGTGCTACACCCGACCGGGCTGAGCAGTTCTTC.

The V call is TRBV9, the J call TRBJ1-2, with TRBD1 matching 7 bases. This CDR3 comprises 13 residues. The germline gives CDR1 SGDLS, CDR2 YYNGEE. Germline trimming cut 0 bases from V and 4 bases from J; bases unmatched to any gene: 0. The CDR3: CASSVGDSYGYTF. CDR3 in DNA: TGTGCCAGCAGCGTAGGGGACAGCTATGGCTACACCTTC.